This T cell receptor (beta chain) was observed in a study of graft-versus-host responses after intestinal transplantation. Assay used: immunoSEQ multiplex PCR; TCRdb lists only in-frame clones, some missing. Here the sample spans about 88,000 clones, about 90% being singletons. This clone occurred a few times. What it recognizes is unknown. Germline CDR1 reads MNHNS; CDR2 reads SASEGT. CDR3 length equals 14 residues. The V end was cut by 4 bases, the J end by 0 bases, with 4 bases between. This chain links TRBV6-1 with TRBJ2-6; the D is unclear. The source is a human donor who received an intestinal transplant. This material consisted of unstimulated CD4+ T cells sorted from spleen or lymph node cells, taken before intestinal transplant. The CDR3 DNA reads TGTGCCAGCAGTGCGAGCTCTGGGGCCAACGTCCTGACTTTC. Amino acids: CASSASSGANVLTF.